These 13 T cell receptor beta chains share one sample of origin, sequenced in a study of control samples from healthy donors and cancer patients (dated by TCRdb to about 2020). The library was made by the immunoSEQ multiplex PCR assay. TCRdb took over this immuneACCESS table, retaining in-frame rearrangements with V and J assigned. Such tables are incomplete; in checked studies, under half of the missing clones stem from an unresolved V gene, and the remainder is unexplained. The sample has approximately 90,000 clones on record, approximately 81% of them singletons. In total, the top ten clones hold less than 2.5% of the sample. The material sequenced was blood. The receptors were gathered from a middle-aged woman in good health.

This chain uses TRBV18 with TRBJ1-6; D is uncertain. This CDR3 is 12 amino acids long. Trimming shortened V by 2 bases and J by 9 bases, and 5 bases separated the two germline ends. CDR1 is KGHSH, CDR2 LQKENI, per germline. The CDR3 DNA follows: TGTGCCAGCTCACCAGCGGGTTCACCCCTCCACTTT. Translating it yields CASSPAGSPLHF.

J is TRBJ2-4 and V is TRBV5-1; 7 bases agree with TRBD1. The germline V gene encodes CDR1 SGHRS and CDR2 YFSETQ. Unmatched junction bases numbered 2, after V lost 4 bases and J lost 4 bases. The CDR3 length is 13 residues. The CDR3 region has the DNA TGCGCCAGCAGCACGGGACAGAAAAACATTCAGTACTTC. This encodes CASSTGQKNIQYF.

The chain recombines TRBV15 with TRBJ1-4, with TRBD1 matching 10 bases. Trimming removed 0 bases from V and 7 bases from J; junction bases left unmatched: 8. Germline loops: CDR1 LNHNV, CDR2 YYDKDF (reference sequence). This CDR3 contains 17 residues. The CDR3: CATSRELDRGLGEKLFF. CDR3 nucleotide sequence: TGTGCCACCAGCAGAGAACTTGACAGGGGGCTGGGTGAAAAACTGTTTTTT.

The chain has TRBV6-6 and TRBJ1-1; no firm D call. The CDR3 spans 13 residues. Germline lookup yields CDR1 MNHNY and CDR2 SVGAGI (reference sequence). V was shortened by 7 bases and J by 3 bases, with 12 bases between the two germline ends. CDR3 region: CASNSLGDTEAFF. In nucleotides, the CDR3 is TGTGCCAGCAACTCCCTGGGCGACACTGAAGCTTTCTTT.

J is TRBJ1-5 and V is TRBV12-3 or TRBV12-4; D is ambiguous. The CDR3 consists of 12 residues. V lost 3 bases and J 3 bases, leaving 3 bases between the germline ends. This CDR3 is CASSLYNQPQHF. The CDR3 coding sequence is TGTGCCAGCAGTTTGTACAATCAGCCCCAGCATTTT.

The chain couples TRBV4-1 to TRBJ1-1; D gene ambiguous. The ends were cut back, 3 bases at V and 7 bases at J, with 15 bases in the middle. This CDR3 is built from 14 residues. In germline, CDR1 is MGHRA, CDR2 YSYEKL. The CDR3 bases are TGCGCCAGCAGCCATCAACGGACGGCGGATGAAGCTTTCTTT. It translates to CASSHQRTADEAFF.

This clone was seen once. This CDR3 reads CASSEAHYEQISYNEQFF. The CDR3 region has the DNA TGTGCCAGCAGTGAAGCGCACTACGAACAGATCAGCTACAATGAGCAGTTCTTC. The rearrangement uses TRBV6-1 and TRBJ2-1; D unresolved. V was clipped by 0 bases and J by 3 bases, with 18 bases between them. Germline CDR1 is MNHNS and CDR2 is SASEGT. The CDR3 is 18 amino acids.

This chain connects TRBV5-8 to TRBJ1-2, with 7 bases aligning to TRBD1. From germline, CDR1 is SGHTS and CDR2 YDEGEE. CDR3 length equals 14 residues. V trimming: 2 bases; J trimming: 8 bases; junction bases outside the gene matches: 9. CDR3 DNA: TGTGCCAGCAGCTTAGACAGGGAAATGGACGGCTACACCTTC. This gives the protein CASSLDREMDGYTF.

V is TRBV4-2 and J is TRBJ2-3; TRBD2 matches 7 bases. The CDR3 runs to 16 residues. The germline gives CDR1 LGHNA, CDR2 YNFKEQ. Germline trimming cut 1 base from V and 1 base from J; bases unmatched to any gene: 5. The CDR3 nucleotides are TGTGCCAGCAGCCAAGCGCTAGCGGCTGGCACAGATACGCAGTATTTT. It yields the protein CASSQALAAGTDTQYF.

This clone was found once. V gene TRBV4-3 combines with J gene TRBJ2-7; no clear D. CDR3 length equals 16 residues. Per the germline V gene, CDR1 is LGHNA and CDR2 is YSLEER. Trimming took 0 bases from V and 2 from J, leaving 14 bases between them. Here the CDR3 reads CASSQEISGFPYEQYF. In DNA form, the CDR3 reads TGCGCCAGCAGCCAAGAAATCAGTGGGTTCCCCTACGAGCAGTACTTC.

This CDR3 is CASSIETQYF. For the CDR3, the DNA is TGTGCCAGCAGCATCGAGACCCAGTACTTC. The chain joins TRBV7-2 to TRBJ2-5; D gene unclear. Germline assignment: CDR1 SGHTA and CDR2 FQGNSA. V was cut by 5 bases and J by 5 bases, with 3 bases left in between. The CDR3 extends over 10 amino acids.

This clone appeared many times. This chain uses TRBV6-6 with TRBJ1-1; D is possibly TRBD1 (6 bases). This CDR3 is built from 15 residues. From germline, CDR1 is MNHNY and CDR2 SVGAGI (reference sequence). The V gene lost 8 bases and the J gene lost 1 base, with 17 bases spanning the gap. The CDR3 here is CASGGPGHSNTEAFF. The CDR3 region has the DNA TGTGCCAGCGGGGGTCCGGGACACTCGAACACTGAAGCTTTCTTT.

The genes are TRBV11-1 and TRBJ2-5, with D possibly being TRBD2 (5 bases). Germline CDR1 and CDR2: SGHAT and FQDESV (reference sequence). Trimming cost V 3 bases and J 4 bases, with 9 bases left between them. The CDR3 runs to 13 residues. CDR3 amino acids: CASSFEGRETQYF. In nucleotides, the CDR3 is TGTGCCAGCAGCTTTGAGGGTAGAGAGACCCAGTACTTC.